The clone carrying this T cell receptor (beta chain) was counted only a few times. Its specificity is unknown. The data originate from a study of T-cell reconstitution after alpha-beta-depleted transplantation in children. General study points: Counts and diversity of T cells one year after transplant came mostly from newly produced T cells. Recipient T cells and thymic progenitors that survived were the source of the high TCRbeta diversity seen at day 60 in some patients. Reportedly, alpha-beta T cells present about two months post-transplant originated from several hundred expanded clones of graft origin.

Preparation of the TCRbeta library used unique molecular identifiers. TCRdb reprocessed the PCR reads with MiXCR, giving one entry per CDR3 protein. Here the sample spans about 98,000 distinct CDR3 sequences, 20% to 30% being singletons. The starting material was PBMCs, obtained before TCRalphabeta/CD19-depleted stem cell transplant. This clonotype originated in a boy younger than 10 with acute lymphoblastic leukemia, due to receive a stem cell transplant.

CDR3: CSAPHNGAGWGEQFF. DNA for the CDR3: TGCAGTGCTCCCCACAATGGGGCAGGGTGGGGTGAGCAGTTCTTC. The V gene is TRBV20-1, the J gene TRBJ2-1, with D perhaps TRBD1 (5 bases). V was clipped by 5 bases and J by 9 bases, with 23 bases between them. CDR3 length equals 15 residues. Germline V gene lookup returns CDR1 DFQATT and CDR2 SNEGSKA (reference sequence).